This T cell receptor beta chain was retrieved from a study of molecular identifiers for immune sequencing clone quantification. As previously described, bulk TCR libraries were made using listed TCR primers. MiXCR was run by TCRdb on the PCR reads, yielding one entry per CDR3 protein. This sample has tens of thousands of distinct CDR3 sequences, with roughly 22% found just once. The CDR3 spans 18 residues. Germline V gene sequence: CDR1 MDHEN, CDR2 SYDVKM. Trimming at V came to 5 bases and at J to 4 bases, leaving 12 bases not matched to a gene. Overall study results and limits: Over 99% of effector molecules, but under 1% in naive cells, were held by clones with more than 20 RNA copies.

Judged by abundance, this clonotype is medium-sized. Its specificity is not known. A CD8+CD4-CCR7+CD45RA+ gate was used to sort naive CD8 T cells. The sequenced sample was naive CD8+ T cells from blood, with Jurkat cell RNA spiked in. This sample's subset: FACS-sorted CD8+CD4-CCR7+CD45RA+ naive T cells. The TCR sequence derives from a human donor in good health. Some libraries in this study had Jurkat cell RNA spiked in. V is TRBV28 and J is TRBJ2-3, with 13 bases fitting TRBD2. Here the CDR3 reads CASSGGLAGAFVADTQYF. CDR3 coding DNA: TGTGCCAGCAGTGGCGGACTAGCGGGAGCGTTTGTCGCAGATACGCAGTATTTT.